The source of this T cell receptor beta chain is a study of cytomegalovirus exposure and HLA in healthy donors. Notes on the study in general: A later analysis linked a missense DCLRE1C variant to TCR beta V- and J-gene trimming. Fewer N-insertions (relative to the approximately 700-donor mean) were reportedly seen in an Asian-associated ancestry cluster in a later analysis. For most TCR beta V segments, an earlier analysis put the productive rate at about 90% or about 30% of the time.

Note on this clone: Antigen unknown.

PCR used 60 Vbeta primers and 13 Jbeta primers. Profiled with immunoSEQ multiplex PCR; TCRdb holds only in-frame clones, not every one. The table lists about 150,000 clones, 65% to 85% of them singletons. Germline assignment: CDR1 SGHAT and CDR2 FQNNGV. This CDR3 is 15 amino acids long. V lost 1 base and J lost 8; bases outside the gene matches: 6. The receptor was isolated from a woman in her forties in good health and CMV-seropositive. This sequence joins TRBV11-2 and TRBJ2-1, with 9 bases that match TRBD2. Sequencing used PBMCs. CDR3 DNA sequence: TGTGCCAGCAGCTTAGCGGTAGCGGGAGAGGATGAGCAGTTCTTC. Translation: CASSLAVAGEDEQFF.